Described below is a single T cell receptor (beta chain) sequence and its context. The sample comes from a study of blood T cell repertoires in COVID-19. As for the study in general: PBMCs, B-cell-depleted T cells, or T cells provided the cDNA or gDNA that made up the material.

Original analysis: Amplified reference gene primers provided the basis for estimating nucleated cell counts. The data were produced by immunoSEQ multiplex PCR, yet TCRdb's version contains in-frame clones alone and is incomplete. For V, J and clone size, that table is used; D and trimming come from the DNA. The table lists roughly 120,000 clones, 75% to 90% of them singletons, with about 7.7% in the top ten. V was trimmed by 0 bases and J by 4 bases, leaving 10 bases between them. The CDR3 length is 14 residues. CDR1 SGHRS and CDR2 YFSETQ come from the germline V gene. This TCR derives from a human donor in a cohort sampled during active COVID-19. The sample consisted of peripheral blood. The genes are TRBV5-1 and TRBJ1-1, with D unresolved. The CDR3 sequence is CASSLAGSGTEAFF. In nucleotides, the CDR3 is TGCGCCAGCAGCTTGGCCGGATCAGGCACTGAAGCTTTCTTT.